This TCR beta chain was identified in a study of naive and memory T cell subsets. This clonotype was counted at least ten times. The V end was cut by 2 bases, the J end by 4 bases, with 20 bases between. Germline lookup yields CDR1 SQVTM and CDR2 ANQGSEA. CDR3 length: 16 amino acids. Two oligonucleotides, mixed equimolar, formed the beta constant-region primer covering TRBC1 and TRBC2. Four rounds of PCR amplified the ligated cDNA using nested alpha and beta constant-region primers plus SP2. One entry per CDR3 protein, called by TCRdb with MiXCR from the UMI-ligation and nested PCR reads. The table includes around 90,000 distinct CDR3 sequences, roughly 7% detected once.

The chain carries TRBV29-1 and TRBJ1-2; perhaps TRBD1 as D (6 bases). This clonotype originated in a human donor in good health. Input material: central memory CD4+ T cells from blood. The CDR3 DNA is TGCAGCGTTGAAAGGAGAGAATCAGGGGTGACCTATGGCTACACCTTC. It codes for CSVERRESGVTYGYTF.